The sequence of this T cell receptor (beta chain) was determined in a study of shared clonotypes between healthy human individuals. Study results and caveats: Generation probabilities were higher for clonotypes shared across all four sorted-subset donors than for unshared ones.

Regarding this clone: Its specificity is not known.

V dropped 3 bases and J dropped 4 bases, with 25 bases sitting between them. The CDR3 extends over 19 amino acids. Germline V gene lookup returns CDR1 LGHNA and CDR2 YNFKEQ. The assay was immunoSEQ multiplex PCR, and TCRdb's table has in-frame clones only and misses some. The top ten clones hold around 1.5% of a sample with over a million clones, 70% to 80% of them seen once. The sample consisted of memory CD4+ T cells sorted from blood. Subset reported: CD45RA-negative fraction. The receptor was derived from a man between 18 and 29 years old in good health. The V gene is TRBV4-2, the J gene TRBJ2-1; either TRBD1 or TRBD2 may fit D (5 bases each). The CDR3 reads CASSQDWGSGGSLYNEQFF. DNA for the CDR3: TGTGCCAGCAGCCAGGATTGGGGGTCCGGCGGGTCCTTATACAATGAGCAGTTCTTC.